The rows below give T cell receptor beta chains drawn from one sample of a study of T cell responses to AZD1222 COVID-19 vaccine. Sequencing used immunoSEQ multiplex PCR; TCRdb keeps in-frame clones, though not all of them. The sample yields some 110,000 clones, under 90% seen once. The sequencing used peripheral blood, collected on day 0 of AZD1222 vaccination. These receptors all stem from an adult in good health. The CDR3 runs from the conserved cysteine through the conserved F or W. The D gene is left open where the match is weak. Clone size is shown for a subset of rows, as once, few, many or a class of expanded clone.

clone_size,j_call,d_call,v_call,cdr3_aa,cdr3_nt
.,TRBJ1-5,.,TRBV14,CASSRRVISNQPQHF,TGTGCCAGCAGCCGGAGGGTAATCAGCAATCAGCCCCAGCATTTT
.,TRBJ2-5,.,TRBV7-2,CASSLDSRLTQYF,TGTGCCAGCAGCTTAGATTCTAGGCTGACCCAGTACTTC
.,TRBJ1-1,.,TRBV7-9,CASSPRRGTEAFF,TGTGCCAGCAGCCCTAGGCGGGGCACTGAAGCTTTCTTT
.,TRBJ1-1,TRBD1,TRBV28,CASSTPGGEGTEAFF,TGTGCCAGCAGTACCCCAGGGGGCGAGGGCACTGAAGCTTTCTTT
.,TRBJ2-1,.,TRBV14,CASSQGRFLATNEQFF,TGTGCCAGCAGCCAAGGTCGGTTTCTAGCGACTAATGAGCAGTTCTTC
once,TRBJ2-5,TRBD2,TRBV9,CASSVYGSASGKQETQYF,TGTGCCAGCAGCGTATACGGGAGTGCGAGCGGGAAACAAGAGACCCAGTACTTC
.,TRBJ1-3,.,TRBV9,CASSLGGTPSGNTIYF,TGTGCCAGCAGTCTCGGGGGGACCCCCTCTGGAAACACCATATATTTT
.,TRBJ1-1,TRBD1,TRBV10-3,CATSGQENTEAFF,TGTGCCACCTCGGGACAGGAGAACACTGAAGCTTTCTTT
once,TRBJ1-6,.,TRBV19,CASSQDTDFSYNSPLHF,TGTGCCAGTAGCCAAGACACGGACTTCTCCTATAATTCACCCCTCCACTTT
.,TRBJ1-5,TRBD1,TRBV6-1,CASSEGQGGGYSNQPQHF,TGTGCCAGCAGTGAAGGACAGGGGGGAGGCTATAGCAATCAGCCCCAGCATTTT
.,TRBJ2-2,TRBD1,TRBV2,CASSIQGVGELFF,TGTGCCAGCAGTATACAGGGGGTGGGGGAGCTGTTTTTT
.,TRBJ2-2,.,TRBV7-3,CASSYVGQNTGELFF,TGTGCCAGCAGCTACGTGGGCCAGAACACCGGGGAGCTGTTTTTT
.,TRBJ2-7,.,TRBV12-3/TRBV12-4,CASSGESEQYF,TGTGCCAGCTCAGGGGAGAGCGAGCAGTACTTC
once,TRBJ1-5,TRBD1,TRBV2,CASRRFTGGTQPQHF,TGTGCCAGCAGGAGATTTACAGGGGGCACCCAGCCCCAGCATTTT
.,TRBJ2-7,TRBD2,TRBV5-4,CASSLRGLASEQYF,TGTGCCAGCAGCTTGCGGGGACTAGCGTCCGAGCAGTACTTC
once,TRBJ2-4,TRBD2,TRBV7-3,CASSLSGSAKNIQYF,TGTGCCAGCAGCTTGAGCGGGAGCGCCAAAAACATTCAGTACTTC
.,TRBJ1-6,.,TRBV6-5,CASTVGGTNSPLHF,TGTGCCAGCACAGTTGGGGGAACTAATTCACCCCTCCACTTT
.,TRBJ1-1,TRBD1,TRBV5-4,CASSTGQGVDTEAFF,TGTGCCAGCAGCACGGGGCAGGGGGTCGACACTGAAGCTTTCTTT
.,TRBJ2-1,.,TRBV28,CASRRTRISSYNEQFF,TGTGCCAGCAGGCGGACTCGCATATCCTCCTACAATGAGCAGTTCTTC
.,TRBJ2-7,.,TRBV20-1,CRARASYEQYF,TGCAGGGCCCGGGCCTCCTACGAGCAGTACTTC
once,TRBJ2-1,.,TRBV7-6,CASSSKDYVEQFF,TGTGCCAGCAGCTCCAAAGACTATGTTGAGCAGTTCTTC
.,TRBJ1-1,.,TRBV5-5,CASSIVTEAFF,TGTGCCAGCAGCATTGTCACTGAAGCTTTCTTT
once,TRBJ1-2,.,TRBV5-1,CASSNRDGYTF,TGCGCCAGCAGTAATCGGGATGGCTACACCTTC
.,TRBJ1-5,TRBD1,TRBV12-3/TRBV12-4,CASSFGQGAQHF,TGTGCCAGCAGTTTTGGACAGGGGGCCCAGCATTTT
.,TRBJ2-7,TRBD2,TRBV9,CASSPREGGVSSYEQYF,TGTGCCAGCAGCCCCCGGGAGGGGGGAGTCAGCTCCTACGAGCAGTACTTC
.,TRBJ1-2,.,TRBV4-1,CASSQEEGGYGYTF,TGCGCCAGCAGCCAAGAAGAGGGAGGGTATGGCTACACCTTC
.,TRBJ2-1,TRBD2,TRBV2,CASRGTSGRYSRFF,TGTGCCAGCAGAGGGACTAGCGGGAGATATAGTCGGTTCTTC
.,TRBJ1-2,TRBD1,TRBV11-2,CASSLGDRANGYTF,TGTGCCAGCAGCTTAGGTGACAGGGCTAATGGCTACACCTTC
.,TRBJ2-7,.,TRBV24-1,CATSEGTKGTYEQYF,TGTGCCACCAGTGAGGGCACAAAAGGTACCTACGAGCAGTACTTC
.,TRBJ2-5,.,TRBV7-9,CASSLEVVETQYF,TGTGCCAGCAGCTTAGAGGTAGTAGAGACCCAGTACTTC
.,TRBJ1-5,TRBD1,TRBV19,CASSAGGQGVRPQHF,TGTGCCAGTAGCGCAGGAGGACAGGGGGTCCGGCCCCAGCATTTT
.,TRBJ2-7,.,TRBV7-6,CASSLGDGTYEQYF,TGTGCCAGCAGCTTAGGGGACGGGACCTACGAGCAGTACTTC
.,TRBJ2-2,.,TRBV2,CASSETTGELFF,TGTGCCAGCAGTGAAACCACCGGGGAGCTGTTTTTT
.,TRBJ2-5,.,TRBV19,CASSILGPGETQYF,TGTGCCAGTAGTATATTAGGGCCGGGGGAGACCCAGTACTTC
.,TRBJ1-2,.,TRBV7-9,CASSLSRGLDYGYTF,TGTGCCAGCAGCTTATCGCGGGGACTCGACTATGGCTACACCTTC
.,TRBJ2-1,.,TRBV7-3,CASSITQGGYNEQFF,TGTGCCAGCAGCATCACTCAGGGTGGGTACAATGAGCAGTTCTTC
.,TRBJ1-6,TRBD1,TRBV3-1/TRBV3-2,CASSRGQEDSPLHF,TGTGCCAGCAGCCGGGGACAGGAGGACTCACCCCTCCACTTT
once,TRBJ2-3,TRBD2,TRBV7-2,CASRRPSGGADTQYF,TGTGCCAGCAGACGACCTAGCGGGGGGGCAGATACGCAGTATTTT
.,TRBJ2-2,TRBD2,TRBV20-1,CSASPTSGSFTGELFF,TGCAGTGCTAGTCCCACTAGCGGGAGTTTCACCGGGGAGCTGTTTTTT
.,TRBJ2-7,TRBD2,TRBV20-1,CSARGTSGRYEQYF,TGCAGTGCTCGTGGGACTAGCGGGAGGTACGAGCAGTACTTC
once,TRBJ2-3,.,TRBV7-2,CASSLRQIRQYF,TGTGCCAGCAGCTTAAGGCAGATTAGGCAGTATTTT
.,TRBJ1-3,.,TRBV10-3,CATMGTSAGNTIYF,TGTGCCACGATGGGGACATCGGCTGGAAACACCATATATTTT
few,TRBJ1-2,.,TRBV6-1,CASSESGINYGYTF,TGTGCCAGCAGTGAGTCAGGGATAAACTATGGCTACACCTTC
.,TRBJ1-5,.,TRBV3-1/TRBV3-2,CASSLGRQPQHF,TGTGCCAGCAGCCTAGGGAGACAGCCCCAGCATTTT
few,TRBJ2-6,.,TRBV15,CATRPSVGWAGANVLTF,TGTGCCACCCGACCCAGCGTCGGCTGGGCTGGGGCCAACGTCCTGACTTTC
few,TRBJ2-7,.,TRBV10-3,CAISEGQEEGYEQYF,TGTGCCATCAGTGAGGGCCAGGAGGAGGGCTACGAGCAGTACTTC
.,TRBJ1-2,.,TRBV10-3,CAMRQSDNYGYTF,TGTGCCATGCGACAGAGTGATAACTATGGCTACACCTTC
.,TRBJ2-3,.,TRBV18,CASSQGLASVGTDTQYF,TGTGCCAGCTCACAAGGGCTAGCGAGCGTGGGAACAGATACGCAGTATTTT
.,TRBJ1-1,.,TRBV2,CASSDKAGSNTEAFF,TGTGCCAGCAGTGACAAGGCCGGATCGAACACTGAAGCTTTCTTT
.,TRBJ2-1,.,TRBV19,CASSRAVLLGNEQFF,TGTGCCAGTAGTCGGGCAGTACTATTAGGCAATGAGCAGTTCTTC
.,TRBJ2-3,.,TRBV7-3,CASSPGGTDTQYF,TGTGCCAGCAGCCCGGGGGGCACAGATACGCAGTATTTT
.,TRBJ1-5,.,TRBV10-3,CAISESTRQPQHF,TGTGCCATCAGTGAGTCGACTCGTCAGCCCCAGCATTTT
.,TRBJ1-2,.,TRBV12-3/TRBV12-4,CASSLLGGGYTF,TGTGCCAGCAGCTTACTTGGTGGTGGCTACACCTTC
.,TRBJ2-7,.,TRBV18,CASSPGRSSYEQYF,TGTGCCAGCTCACCAGGGAGAAGCTCCTACGAGCAGTACTTC
once,TRBJ2-7,.,TRBV5-8,CASSLRREQYF,TGTGCCAGCAGCTTGAGGCGGGAGCAGTACTTC
.,TRBJ2-1,.,TRBV3-1/TRBV3-2,CASSPAAGSYNEQFF,TGTGCCAGCAGCCCAGCCGCGGGCTCCTACAATGAGCAGTTCTTC
.,TRBJ2-2,.,TRBV6-4,CASSFQQGAGELFF,TGTGCCAGCAGTTTCCAACAGGGAGCCGGGGAGCTGTTTTTT